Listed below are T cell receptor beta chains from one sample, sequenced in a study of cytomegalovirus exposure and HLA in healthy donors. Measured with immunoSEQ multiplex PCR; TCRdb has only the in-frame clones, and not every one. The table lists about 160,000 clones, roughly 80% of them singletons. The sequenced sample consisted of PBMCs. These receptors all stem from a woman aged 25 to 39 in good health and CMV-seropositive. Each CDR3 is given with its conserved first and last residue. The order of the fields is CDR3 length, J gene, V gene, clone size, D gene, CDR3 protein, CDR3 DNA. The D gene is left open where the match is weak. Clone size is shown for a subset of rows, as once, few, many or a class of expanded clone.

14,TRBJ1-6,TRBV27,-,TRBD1,CASSPYRGASPLHF,TGTGCCAGCAGTCCCTACAGGGGAGCCTCACCCCTCCACTTT
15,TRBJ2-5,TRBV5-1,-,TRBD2,CASSLRTSGVETQYF,TGCGCCAGCAGCTTGAGGACTAGCGGGGTGGAGACCCAGTACTTC
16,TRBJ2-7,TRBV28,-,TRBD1,CASSFPGQGAFYEQYF,TGTGCCAGCAGTTTCCCCGGACAGGGGGCCTTCTACGAGCAGTACTTC
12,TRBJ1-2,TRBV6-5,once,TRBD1,CASCTGDYGYTF,TGTGCCAGCTGCACAGGGGACTATGGCTACACCTTC
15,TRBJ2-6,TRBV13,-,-,CASSLMSGLANVLTF,TGTGCCAGCAGCTTAATGTCAGGTCTCGCCAACGTCCTGACTTTC
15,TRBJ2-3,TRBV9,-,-,CASSVSGGAPDTQYF,TGTGCCAGCAGCGTAAGCGGCGGGGCGCCAGATACGCAGTATTTT
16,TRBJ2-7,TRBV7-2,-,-,CASSLIPGKGLHEQYF,TGTGCCAGCAGCTTAATTCCAGGAAAAGGACTCCACGAGCAGTACTTC
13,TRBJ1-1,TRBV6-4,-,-,CARLVAVNTEAFF,TGTGCCAGACTCGTGGCGGTGAACACTGAAGCTTTCTTT
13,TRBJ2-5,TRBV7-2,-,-,CASSLGRVETQYF,TGTGCCAGCAGTCTAGGGCGGGTTGAGACCCAGTACTTC
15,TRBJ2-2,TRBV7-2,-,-,CASSLGGGGPRELFF,TGTGCCAGCAGCTTAGGAGGAGGAGGGCCCCGGGAGCTGTTTTTT
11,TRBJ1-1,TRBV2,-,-,CASREEWLAFF,TGTGCCAGCAGAGAGGAGTGGTTGGCTTTCTTT
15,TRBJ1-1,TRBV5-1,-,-,CASSFGTIYPSEAFF,TGCGCCAGCAGCTTTGGAACGATTTATCCTAGCGAAGCTTTCTTT
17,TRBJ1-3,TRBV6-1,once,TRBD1,CASSERVRGGWENTIYF,TGTGCCAGCAGTGAAAGGGTTCGAGGGGGCTGGGAAAACACCATATATTTT
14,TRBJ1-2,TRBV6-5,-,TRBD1,CASRDRGRVYGYTF,TGTGCCAGCAGAGACAGGGGGCGGGTGTATGGCTACACCTTC
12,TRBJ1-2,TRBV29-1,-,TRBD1,CSEGQGADGYTF,TGCAGCGAGGGACAGGGGGCGGATGGCTACACCTTC
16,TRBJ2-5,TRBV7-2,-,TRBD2,CASSLAAGGLGETQYF,TGTGCCAGCAGCTTAGCGGCGGGGGGGCTTGGAGAGACCCAGTACTTC
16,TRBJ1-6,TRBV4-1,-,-,CASSQVYSGFESPLHF,TGCGCCAGCAGCCAGGTATATTCAGGGTTTGAGTCACCCCTCCACTTT
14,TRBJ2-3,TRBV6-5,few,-,CASIPGGRTDTQYF,TGTGCCAGCATCCCCGGGGGGCGCACAGATACGCAGTATTTT
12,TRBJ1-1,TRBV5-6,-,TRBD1,CASGGQGAEAFF,TGTGCCAGCGGGGGACAGGGAGCTGAAGCTTTCTTT
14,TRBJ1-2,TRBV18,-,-,CASSNGGSGSGYTF,TGTGCCAGCTCGAACGGGGGTTCGGGTTCGGGCTACACCTTC
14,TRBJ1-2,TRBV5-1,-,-,CASSSSTVNYGYTF,TGCGCCAGCAGCTCATCGACAGTTAACTATGGCTACACCTTC
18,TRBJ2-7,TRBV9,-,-,CASSATRLGAGASYEQYF,TGTGCCAGCAGCGCGACCCGTTTAGGGGCGGGGGCCTCCTACGAGCAGTACTTC
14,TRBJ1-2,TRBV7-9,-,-,CASSLARMNYGYTF,TGTGCCAGCAGCTTAGCCAGGATGAACTATGGCTACACCTTC
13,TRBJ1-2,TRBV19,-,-,CASSLAGNYGYTF,TGTGCCAGTAGTTTGGCAGGTAACTATGGCTACACCTTC
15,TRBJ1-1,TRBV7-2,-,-,CASSLVGQDYTEAFF,TGTGCCAGCAGCTTAGTAGGGCAGGACTACACTGAAGCTTTCTTT
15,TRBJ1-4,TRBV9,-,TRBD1,CASSPDRGRGEKLFF,TGTGCCAGCAGCCCCGACAGGGGGCGAGGTGAAAAACTGTTTTTT
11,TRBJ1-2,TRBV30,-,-,CAWNPGSGYTF,TGTGCCTGGAACCCGGGGTCTGGCTACACCTTC
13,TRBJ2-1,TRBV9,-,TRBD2,CASSGGRAQGQFF,TGTGCCAGCAGCGGCGGGAGGGCCCAGGGGCAGTTCTTC
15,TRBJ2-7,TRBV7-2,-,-,CASSLSTGLAYEQYF,TGTGCCAGCAGCTTATCGACAGGCTTGGCCTACGAGCAGTACTTC
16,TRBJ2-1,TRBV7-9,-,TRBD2,CASSRVLAGGIDEQFF,TGTGCCAGCAGCCGCGTCCTAGCGGGGGGGATCGATGAGCAGTTCTTC
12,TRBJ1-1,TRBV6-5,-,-,CASSRGNTEAFF,TGTGCCAGCAGCCGGGGGAACACTGAAGCTTTCTTT
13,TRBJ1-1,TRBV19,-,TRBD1,CASLDRANTEAFF,TGTGCCTCCCTGGACAGGGCGAACACTGAAGCTTTCTTT
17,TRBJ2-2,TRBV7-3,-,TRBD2,CASSLFFGGARTGELFF,TGTGCCAGCAGCTTATTTTTCGGGGGGGCCCGAACCGGGGAGCTGTTTTTT
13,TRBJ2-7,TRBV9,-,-,CASSEEWQGEQYF,TGTGCCAGCAGCGAGGAGTGGCAGGGGGAGCAGTACTTC
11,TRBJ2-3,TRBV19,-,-,CASSIAETQYF,TGTGCCAGTAGTATCGCGGAAACGCAGTATTTT
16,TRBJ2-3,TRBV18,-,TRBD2,CASKDLERGGTDTQYF,TGTGCCAGCAAGGACTTGGAGCGGGGGGGCACAGATACGCAGTATTTT
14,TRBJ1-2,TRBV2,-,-,CASSVQGQGYGYTF,TGTGCCAGCAGTGTCCAGGGACAAGGTTATGGCTACACCTTC
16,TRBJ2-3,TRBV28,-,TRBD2,CASSLGAGGLTDTQYF,TGTGCCAGCAGTTTAGGAGCGGGGGGACTCACAGATACGCAGTATTTT
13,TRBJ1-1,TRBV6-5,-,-,CASRRDMNTEAFF,TGTGCCAGCAGAAGGGACATGAACACTGAAGCTTTCTTT
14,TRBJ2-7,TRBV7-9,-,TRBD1,CASSQKGQYYEQYF,TGTGCCAGCAGCCAGAAGGGACAGTACTACGAGCAGTACTTC